What follows describes a single T cell receptor beta chain. The CDR3 is 15 amino acids. Germline values: CDR1 SGHTA, CDR2 FQGNSA. V trimming: 4 bases; J trimming: 4 bases; junction bases outside the gene matches: 10. Under the authors' procedure: How many nucleated cells were present was estimated from reference gene primer amplification. Data came from immunoSEQ multiplex PCR; TCRdb stores just in-frame clones and leaves some out. The V and J calls and the clone size are those of that table, but D and trimming were determined from the DNA. The table includes about 49,000 clones, 81% detected once. Seattle-derived patients entered the study during active infection and were followed longitudinally. This sample is drawn from a study of blood T cell repertoires in COVID-19. Overall study: The United States, Italy and Spain were the sources of the acute and convalescent COVID-19 samples.

The receptor was derived from an elderly woman with COVID-19, enrolled during active disease. The V and J genes are TRBV7-2 and TRBJ2-7, with TRBD1 matching over 7 bases. The sample comprised peripheral blood. In DNA, the CDR3 is TGTGCCAGCAGCTCCCCACCCAGGGGGATATACGAGCAGTACTTC. This codes for CASSSPPRGIYEQYF.